The rows below give T cell receptor beta chains drawn from one sample of a study of post-analysis software for immune sequencing data. TCRdb re-derived calls from the PCR reads in MiXCR, one entry per CDR3 protein. Seen here are hundreds of thousands of distinct CDR3 sequences, approximately 59% observed once, and the top ten hold over 9%. Material for sequencing was blood. The receptors here all came from a girl aged 2 to 10 with multiple sclerosis. The CDR3 runs from the conserved cysteine through the conserved F or W. A D gene is named only where the DNA matches it firmly. Clone sizes are given selectively: once, few, many, or a class where the clone is expanded.

>15|TRBV7-2|TRBJ2-3|NA|NA
TGTGCCAGCAGCTTAGGGAGTACCACTGGGGATACGCAGTATTTT
CASSLGSTTGDTQYF
>15|TRBV7-7|TRBJ2-3|NA|NA
TGTGCTAGCAGCTTAGGCGGGCGCCGCACAGATACGCAGTATTTT
CASSLGGRRTDTQYF
>16|TRBV6-6|TRBJ2-3|NA|NA
TGTGCTAGCAGCTGGGGAAGGGGAAAAAACACAGATACGCAGTATTTT
CASSWGRGKNTDTQYF
>12|TRBV14|TRBJ2-1|NA|NA
TGTGCCAGCAGCCAAAGCCACCCAACTCAGTTCTTC
CASSQSHPTQFF
>16|TRBV6-6|TRBJ2-4|TRBD1|NA
TGTGCCAGCAGTCCCCGGCAGGGGGCGGCCAAAAACATTCAGTACTTC
CASSPRQGAAKNIQYF
>15|TRBV29-1|TRBJ2-1|TRBD2|few
TGCAGCGTTGAACGGCTAGCGGGAGTGTGGGGTGAGCAGTTCTTC
CSVERLAGVWGEQFF
>15|TRBV20-1|TRBJ1-2|NA|few
TGCAGTGCTAGGGGATTGGGTGGTGGCGGCCATGGCTACACCTTC
CSARGLGGGGHGYTF
>14|TRBV12-3/TRBV12-4|TRBJ2-5|TRBD1|few
TGTGCCAGCAATGTACAGGGGCCGTCAGAGACCCAGTACTTC
CASNVQGPSETQYF
>14|TRBV7-9|TRBJ1-6|NA|NA
TGTGCCAGCAGCCCTAAGAAGTGGGATTCACCCCTCCACTTT
CASSPKKWDSPLHF
>15|TRBV21-1|TRBJ2-1|NA|NA
TGTGCCAGCAGCATATGGGGGGGGGCGTGCAATGAGCAGTTCTTC
CASSIWGGACNEQFF
>15|TRBV6-1|TRBJ2-1|TRBD2|NA
TGTGCCAGCAGAAAGCGGGGGGGCCTGTACAATGAGCAGTTCTTC
CASRKRGGLYNEQFF
>19|TRBV15|TRBJ2-1|TRBD2|NA
TGTGCCACCAGCACGAGCGCAGGGTCTAGCGGGGGGCCCTACAATGAGCAGTTCTTC
CATSTSAGSSGGPYNEQFF
>16|TRBV3-1|TRBJ2-7|TRBD1|NA
TGTGCCAGCAGCCAAGCATGGCGGGCAGGGGGCTACGAGCAGTACTTC
CASSQAWRAGGYEQYF
>16|TRBV9|TRBJ2-3|NA|NA
TGTGCCAGCAGCGAGAATAGGGGGAGAACTCCAGATACGCAGTATTTT
CASSENRGRTPDTQYF
>16|TRBV20-1|TRBJ2-1|TRBD2|NA
TGCAGTGCTAGTAATCCTAGCGGGAGGGCCGGAAATGAGCAGTTCTTC
CSASNPSGRAGNEQFF
>11|TRBV12-3/TRBV12-4|TRBJ1-2|NA|few
TGTGCCAGCAGTTTCGCCTATGGCTACACCTTC
CASSFAYGYTF
>15|TRBV18|TRBJ2-1|TRBD1|NA
TGTGCCAGCTCACCAGGGACAGGGGGTGTCAATGAGCAGTTCTTC
CASSPGTGGVNEQFF
>13|TRBV7-2|TRBJ2-1|TRBD2|few
TGTGCCAGCAGCTTTGGGGACTACCGTGAGCAGTTCTTC
CASSFGDYREQFF
>14|TRBV20-1|TRBJ2-5|TRBD2|NA
TGCAGTGCTAGAGATGCAGCGGGAGGAGAGACCCAGTACTTC
CSARDAAGGETQYF
>14|TRBV5-8|TRBJ1-2|NA|NA
TGTGCCAGCAGCTTGAAGGGAGGGTTACGCGGCTACACCTTC
CASSLKGGLRGYTF
>15|TRBV20-1|TRBJ2-7|NA|few
TGCAGTGCTAGAGATGGCAGGGGACCCTCCTACGAGCAGTACTTC
CSARDGRGPSYEQYF
>16|TRBV29-1|TRBJ2-5|TRBD1|NA
TGCAGCGTTGATGCCGGGACAGGGGCCCTTAAAGAGACCCAGTACTTC
CSVDAGTGALKETQYF
>18|TRBV7-8|TRBJ2-7|TRBD2|few
TGTGCCAGCAGCTTAACGAGCGGCGGGGGACTTAACTCCTACGAGCAGTACTTC
CASSLTSGGGLNSYEQYF
>15|TRBV28|TRBJ2-1|TRBD2|NA
TGTGCCAGCAGCCGAGGACTAGCGGGGGCCGATGAGCAGTTCTTC
CASSRGLAGADEQFF
>16|TRBV6-6|TRBJ2-1|TRBD2|few
TGTGCCAGCAGTTTCGGGACTAGCGGGGTAGACAATGAGCAGTTCTTC
CASSFGTSGVDNEQFF
>16|TRBV10-3|TRBJ2-1|TRBD2|NA
TGTGCCATCAGTGAGGGGACTAGCGGAATAAACAATGAGCAGTTCTTC
CAISEGTSGINNEQFF